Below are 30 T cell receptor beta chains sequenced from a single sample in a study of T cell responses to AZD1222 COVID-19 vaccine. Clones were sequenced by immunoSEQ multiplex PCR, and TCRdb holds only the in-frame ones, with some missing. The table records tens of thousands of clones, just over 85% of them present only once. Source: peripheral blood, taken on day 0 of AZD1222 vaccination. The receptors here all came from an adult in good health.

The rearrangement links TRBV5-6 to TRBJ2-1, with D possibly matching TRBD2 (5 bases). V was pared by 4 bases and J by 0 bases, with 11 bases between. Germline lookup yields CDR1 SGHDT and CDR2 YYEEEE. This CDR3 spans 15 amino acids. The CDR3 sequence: CASSLTTSSYNEQFF. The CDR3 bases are TGTGCCAGCAGCCTGACTACGAGCTCCTACAATGAGCAGTTCTTC.

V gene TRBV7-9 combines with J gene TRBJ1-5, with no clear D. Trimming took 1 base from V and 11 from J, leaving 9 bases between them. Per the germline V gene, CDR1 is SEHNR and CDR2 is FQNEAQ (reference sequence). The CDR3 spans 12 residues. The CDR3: CASSLEAGAQHF. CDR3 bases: TGTGCCAGCAGCTTAGAAGCAGGCGCCCAGCATTTT.

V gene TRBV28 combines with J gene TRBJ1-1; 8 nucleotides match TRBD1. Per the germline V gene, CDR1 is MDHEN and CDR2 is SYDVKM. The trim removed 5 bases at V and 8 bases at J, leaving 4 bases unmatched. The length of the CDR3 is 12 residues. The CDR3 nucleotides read TGTGCCAGCAGTCTTAGACAGGGGGAAGCTTTCTTT. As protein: CASSLRQGEAFF.

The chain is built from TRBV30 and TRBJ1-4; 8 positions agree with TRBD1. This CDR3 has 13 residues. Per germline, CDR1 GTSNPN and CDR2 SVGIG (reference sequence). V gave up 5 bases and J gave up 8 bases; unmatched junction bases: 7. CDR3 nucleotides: TGTGCCTGGGGGGGACAGGCACACGAAAAACTGTTTTTT. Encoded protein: CAWGGQAHEKLFF.

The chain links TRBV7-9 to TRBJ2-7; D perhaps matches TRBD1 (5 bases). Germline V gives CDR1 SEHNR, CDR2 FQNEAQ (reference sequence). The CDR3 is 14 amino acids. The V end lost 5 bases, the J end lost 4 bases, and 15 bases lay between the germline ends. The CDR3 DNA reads TGTGCCAGCAGCATGGACACCTGGGATTACGAGCAGTACTTC. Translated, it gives CASSMDTWDYEQYF.

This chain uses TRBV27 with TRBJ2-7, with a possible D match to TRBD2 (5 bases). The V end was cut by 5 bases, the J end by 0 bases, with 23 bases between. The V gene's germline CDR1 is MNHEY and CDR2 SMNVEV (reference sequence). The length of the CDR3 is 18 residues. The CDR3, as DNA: TGTGCCAGCAGTCTAATTCAGAGAACGCGACTAAGCTCCTACGAGCAGTACTTC. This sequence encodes CASSLIQRTRLSSYEQYF.

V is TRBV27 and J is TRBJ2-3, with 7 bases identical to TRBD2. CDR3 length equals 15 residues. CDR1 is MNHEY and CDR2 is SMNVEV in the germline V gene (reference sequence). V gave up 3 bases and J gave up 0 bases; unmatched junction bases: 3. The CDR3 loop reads CASSLLADSTDTQYF. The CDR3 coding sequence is TGTGCCAGCAGTTTGCTAGCGGATAGCACAGATACGCAGTATTTT.

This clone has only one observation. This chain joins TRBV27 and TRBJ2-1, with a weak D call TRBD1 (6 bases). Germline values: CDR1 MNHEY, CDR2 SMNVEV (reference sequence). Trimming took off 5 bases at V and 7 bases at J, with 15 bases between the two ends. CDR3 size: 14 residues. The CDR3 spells CASSPGHRGNEQFF. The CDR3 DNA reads TGTGCCAGCAGTCCGGGACACCGCGGGAATGAGCAGTTCTTC.

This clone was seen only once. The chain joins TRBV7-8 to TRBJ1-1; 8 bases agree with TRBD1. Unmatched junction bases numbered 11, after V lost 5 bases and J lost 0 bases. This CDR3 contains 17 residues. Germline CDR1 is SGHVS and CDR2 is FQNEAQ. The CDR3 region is CASSPHTSQGVNTEAFF. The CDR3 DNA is TGTGCCAGCAGCCCGCACACCTCACAGGGGGTGAACACTGAAGCTTTCTTT.

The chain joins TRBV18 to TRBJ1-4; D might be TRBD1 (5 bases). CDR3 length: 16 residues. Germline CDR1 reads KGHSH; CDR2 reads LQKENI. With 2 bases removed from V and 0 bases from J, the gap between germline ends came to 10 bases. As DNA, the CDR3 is TGTGCCAGCTCACCATCAAGGGGCTCAACTAATGAAAAACTGTTTTTT. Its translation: CASSPSRGSTNEKLFF.

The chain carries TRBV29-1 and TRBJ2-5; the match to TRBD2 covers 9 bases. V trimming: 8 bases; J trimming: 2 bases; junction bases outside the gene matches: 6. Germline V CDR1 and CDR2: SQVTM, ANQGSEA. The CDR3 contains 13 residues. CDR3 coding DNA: TGCAGCTCATGGAGCGGGGGGCAAGAGACCCAGTACTTC. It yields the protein CSSWSGGQETQYF.

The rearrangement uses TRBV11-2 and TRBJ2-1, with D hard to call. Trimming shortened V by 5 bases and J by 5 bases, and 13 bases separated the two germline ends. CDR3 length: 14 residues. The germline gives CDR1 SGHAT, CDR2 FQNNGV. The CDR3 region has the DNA TGTGCCAGCAGCCCCGCCCAGGCCCACAATGAGCAGTTCTTC. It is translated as CASSPAQAHNEQFF.

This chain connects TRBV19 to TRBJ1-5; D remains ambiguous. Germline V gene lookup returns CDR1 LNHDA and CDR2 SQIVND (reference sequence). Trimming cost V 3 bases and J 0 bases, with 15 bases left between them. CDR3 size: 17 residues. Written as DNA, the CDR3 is TGTGCCAGTAGTATTCGGCAGGAGATATATAGCAATCAGCCCCAGCATTTT. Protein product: CASSIRQEIYSNQPQHF.

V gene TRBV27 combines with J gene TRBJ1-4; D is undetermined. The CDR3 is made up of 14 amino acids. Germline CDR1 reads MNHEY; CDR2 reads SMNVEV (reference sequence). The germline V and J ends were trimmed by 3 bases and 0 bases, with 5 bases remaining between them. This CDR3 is CASSFGTTNEKLFF. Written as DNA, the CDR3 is TGTGCCAGCAGTTTCGGAACAACTAATGAAAAACTGTTTTTT.

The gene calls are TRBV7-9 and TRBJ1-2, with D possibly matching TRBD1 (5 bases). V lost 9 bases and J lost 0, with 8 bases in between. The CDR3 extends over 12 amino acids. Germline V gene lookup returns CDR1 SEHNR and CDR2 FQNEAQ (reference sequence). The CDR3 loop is CASSRANYGYTF. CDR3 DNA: TGTGCCAGTTCCAGGGCTAACTATGGCTACACCTTC.

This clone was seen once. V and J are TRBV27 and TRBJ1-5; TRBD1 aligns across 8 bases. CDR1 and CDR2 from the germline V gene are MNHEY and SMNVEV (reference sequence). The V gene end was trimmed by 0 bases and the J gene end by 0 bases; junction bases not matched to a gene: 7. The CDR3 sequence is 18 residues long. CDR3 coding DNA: TGTGCCAGCAGTTTATCCCACAGGGGGACTGATAGCAATCAGCCCCAGCATTTT. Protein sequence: CASSLSHRGTDSNQPQHF.

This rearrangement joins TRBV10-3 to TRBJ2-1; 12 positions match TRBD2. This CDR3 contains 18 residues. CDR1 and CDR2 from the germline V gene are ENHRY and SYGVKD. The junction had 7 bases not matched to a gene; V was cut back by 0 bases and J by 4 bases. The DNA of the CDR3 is TGTGCCATCAGTGAGTCCCCTACTAGCGGGAGGCAATACAATGAGCAGTTCTTC. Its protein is CAISESPTSGRQYNEQFF.

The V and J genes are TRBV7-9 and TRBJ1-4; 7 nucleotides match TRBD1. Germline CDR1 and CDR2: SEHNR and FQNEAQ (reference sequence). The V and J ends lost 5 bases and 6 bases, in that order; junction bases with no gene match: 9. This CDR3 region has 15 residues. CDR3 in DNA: TGTGCCAGCAGCCCTCGGCGGCAGGGGGATGAAAAACTGTTTTTT. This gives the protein CASSPRRQGDEKLFF.

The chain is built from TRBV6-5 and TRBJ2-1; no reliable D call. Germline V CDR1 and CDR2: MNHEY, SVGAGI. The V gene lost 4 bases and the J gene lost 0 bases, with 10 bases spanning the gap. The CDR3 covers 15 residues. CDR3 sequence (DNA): TGTGCCAGCAGTTCGACACGTACCTCCTACAATGAGCAGTTCTTC. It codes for CASSSTRTSYNEQFF.

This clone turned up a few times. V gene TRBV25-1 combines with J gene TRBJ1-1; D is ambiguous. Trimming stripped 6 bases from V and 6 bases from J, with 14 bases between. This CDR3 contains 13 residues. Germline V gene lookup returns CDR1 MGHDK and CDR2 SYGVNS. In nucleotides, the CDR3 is TGTGCCAGCAGCGAACCCGGAGTTTCTGAAGCTTTCTTT. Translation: CASSEPGVSEAFF.

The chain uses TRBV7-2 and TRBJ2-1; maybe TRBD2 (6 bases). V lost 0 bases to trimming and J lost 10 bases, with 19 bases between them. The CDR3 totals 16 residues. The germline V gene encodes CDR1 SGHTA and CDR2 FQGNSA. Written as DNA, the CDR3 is TGTGCCAGCAGCTTAGCTTTAGTTGGCGGGATAGGAGAGCAGTTCTTC. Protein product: CASSLALVGGIGEQFF.

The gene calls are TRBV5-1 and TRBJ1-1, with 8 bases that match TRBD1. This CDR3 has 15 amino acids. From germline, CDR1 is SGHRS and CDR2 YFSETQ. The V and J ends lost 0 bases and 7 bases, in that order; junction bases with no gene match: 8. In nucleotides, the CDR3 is TGCGCCAGCAGCTTGGAGGGACAGGCAACCATTGAAGCTTTCTTT. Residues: CASSLEGQATIEAFF.

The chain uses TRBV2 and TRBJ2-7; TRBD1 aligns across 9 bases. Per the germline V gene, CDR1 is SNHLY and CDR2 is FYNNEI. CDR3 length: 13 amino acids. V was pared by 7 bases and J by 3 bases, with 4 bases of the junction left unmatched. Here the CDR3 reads CASNLGQGYEQYF. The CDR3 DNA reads TGTGCCAGCAATCTGGGACAGGGCTACGAGCAGTACTTC.

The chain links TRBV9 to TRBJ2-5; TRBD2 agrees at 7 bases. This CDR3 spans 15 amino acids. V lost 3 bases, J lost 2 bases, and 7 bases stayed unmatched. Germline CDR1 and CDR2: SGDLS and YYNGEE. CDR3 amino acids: CASSASPGLQETQYF. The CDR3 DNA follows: TGTGCCAGCAGCGCATCGCCGGGACTACAAGAGACCCAGTACTTC.

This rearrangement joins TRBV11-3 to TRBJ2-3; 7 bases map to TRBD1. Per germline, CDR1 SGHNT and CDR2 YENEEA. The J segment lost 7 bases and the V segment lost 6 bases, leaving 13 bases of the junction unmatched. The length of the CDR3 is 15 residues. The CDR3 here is CASSLNGGRGNTQYF. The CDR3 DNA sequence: TGTGCCAGCAGTCTTAACGGTGGCAGGGGGAATACGCAGTATTTT.

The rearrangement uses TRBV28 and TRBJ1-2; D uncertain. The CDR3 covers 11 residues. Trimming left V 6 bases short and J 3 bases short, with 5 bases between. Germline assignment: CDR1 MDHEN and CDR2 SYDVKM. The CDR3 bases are TGTGCCAGCAGCGCGCACTATGGCTACACCTTC. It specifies CASSAHYGYTF.

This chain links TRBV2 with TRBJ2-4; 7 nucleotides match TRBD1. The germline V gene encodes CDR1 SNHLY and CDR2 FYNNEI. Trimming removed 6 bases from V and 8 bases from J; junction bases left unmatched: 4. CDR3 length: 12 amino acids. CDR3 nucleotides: TGTGCCAGCAGACGACAGGGAGACATTCAGTACTTC. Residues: CASRRQGDIQYF.

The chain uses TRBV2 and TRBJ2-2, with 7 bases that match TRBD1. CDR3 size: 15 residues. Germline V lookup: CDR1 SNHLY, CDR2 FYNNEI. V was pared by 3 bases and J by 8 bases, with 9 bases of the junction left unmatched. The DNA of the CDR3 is TGTGCCAGCAGTGATGAGGACAGGCCCGGGGGGGAGCTGTTTTTT. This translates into CASSDEDRPGGELFF.

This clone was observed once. The CDR3 loop reads CARGAGNTEAFF. The CDR3 region has the DNA TGTGCCCGGGGGGCGGGAAACACTGAAGCTTTCTTT. The chain recombines TRBV30 with TRBJ1-1, with D perhaps TRBD1 (6 bases). Per germline, CDR1 GTSNPN and CDR2 SVGIG (reference sequence). The CDR3 consists of 12 residues. V was cut by 8 bases and J by 2 bases, with 12 bases left in between.

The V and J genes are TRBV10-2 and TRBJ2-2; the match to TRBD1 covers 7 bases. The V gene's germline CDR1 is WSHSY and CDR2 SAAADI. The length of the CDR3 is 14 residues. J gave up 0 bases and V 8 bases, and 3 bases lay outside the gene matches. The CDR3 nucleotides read TGCGCCAGCCGACAGGGCGCGAACACCGGGGAGCTGTTTTTT. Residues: CASRQGANTGELFF.